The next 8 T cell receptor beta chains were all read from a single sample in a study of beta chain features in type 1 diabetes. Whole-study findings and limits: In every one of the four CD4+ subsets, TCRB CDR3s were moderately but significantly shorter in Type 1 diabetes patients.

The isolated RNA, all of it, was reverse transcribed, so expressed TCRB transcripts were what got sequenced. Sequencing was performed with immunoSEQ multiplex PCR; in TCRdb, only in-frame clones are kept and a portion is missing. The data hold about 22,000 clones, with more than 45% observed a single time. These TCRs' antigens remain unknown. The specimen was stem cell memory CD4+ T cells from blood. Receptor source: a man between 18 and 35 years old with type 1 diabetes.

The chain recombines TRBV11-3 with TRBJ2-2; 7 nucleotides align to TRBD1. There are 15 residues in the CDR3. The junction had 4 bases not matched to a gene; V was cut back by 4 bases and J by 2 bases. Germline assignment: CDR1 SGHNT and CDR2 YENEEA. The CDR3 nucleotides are TGTGCCAGCAGCTCACAGGGGACCAACACCGGGGAGCTGTTTTTT. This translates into CASSSQGTNTGELFF.

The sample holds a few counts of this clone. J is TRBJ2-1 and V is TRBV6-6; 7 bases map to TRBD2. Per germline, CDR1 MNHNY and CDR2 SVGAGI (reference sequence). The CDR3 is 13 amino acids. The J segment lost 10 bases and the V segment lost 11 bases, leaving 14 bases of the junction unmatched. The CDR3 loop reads CAAEGPGGLEQFF. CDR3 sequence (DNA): TGTGCCGCGGAGGGCCCCGGGGGGTTGGAGCAGTTCTTC.

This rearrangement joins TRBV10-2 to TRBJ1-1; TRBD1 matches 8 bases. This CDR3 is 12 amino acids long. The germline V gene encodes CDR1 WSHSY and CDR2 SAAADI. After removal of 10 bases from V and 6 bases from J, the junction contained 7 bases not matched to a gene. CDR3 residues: CAISQQGAEAFF. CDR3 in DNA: TGCGCCATTTCTCAACAGGGGGCTGAAGCTTTCTTT.

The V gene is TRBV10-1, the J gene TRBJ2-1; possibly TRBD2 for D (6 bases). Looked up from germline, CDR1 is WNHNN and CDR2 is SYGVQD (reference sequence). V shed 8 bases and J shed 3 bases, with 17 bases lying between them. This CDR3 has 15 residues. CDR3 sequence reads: CASDSGTGLYNEQFF. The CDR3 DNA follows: TGCGCCAGCGACTCCGGGACTGGACTCTACAATGAGCAGTTCTTC.

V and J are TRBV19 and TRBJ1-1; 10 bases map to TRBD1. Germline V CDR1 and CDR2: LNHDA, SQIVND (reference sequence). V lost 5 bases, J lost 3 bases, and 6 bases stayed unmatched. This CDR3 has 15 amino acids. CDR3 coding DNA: TGTGCCAGTAGTCGACAGGGGGCTGTGTACACTGAAGCTTTCTTT. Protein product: CASSRQGAVYTEAFF. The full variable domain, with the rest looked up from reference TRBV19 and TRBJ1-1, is DGGITQSPKYLFRKEGQNVTLSCEQNLNHDAMYWYRQDPGQGLRLIYYSQIVNDFQKGDIAEGYSVSREKKESFPLTVTSAQKNPTAFYLCASSRQGAVYTEAFFGQGTRLTVV.

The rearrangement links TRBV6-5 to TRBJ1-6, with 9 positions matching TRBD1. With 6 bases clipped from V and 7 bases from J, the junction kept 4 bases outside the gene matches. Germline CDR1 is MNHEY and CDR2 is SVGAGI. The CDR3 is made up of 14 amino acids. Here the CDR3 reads CASSKTGGNSPLHF. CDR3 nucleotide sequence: TGTGCCAGCAGCAAGACAGGGGGGAATTCACCCCTCCACTTT.

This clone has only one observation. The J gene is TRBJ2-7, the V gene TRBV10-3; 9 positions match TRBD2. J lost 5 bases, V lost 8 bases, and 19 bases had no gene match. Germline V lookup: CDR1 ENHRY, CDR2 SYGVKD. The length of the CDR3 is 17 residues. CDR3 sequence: CAIRPFERGVPGDEQYF. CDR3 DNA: TGTGCCATCCGGCCGTTCGAGCGGGGGGTACCTGGGGACGAGCAGTACTTC.

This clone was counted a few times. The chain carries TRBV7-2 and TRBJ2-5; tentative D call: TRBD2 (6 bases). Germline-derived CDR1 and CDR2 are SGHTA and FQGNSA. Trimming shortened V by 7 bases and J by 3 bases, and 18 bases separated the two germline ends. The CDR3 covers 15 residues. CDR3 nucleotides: TGTGCCAGCACCAAGGAGGGGTTTCGAGAAGAGACCCAGTACTTC. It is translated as CASTKEGFREETQYF.